These 27 T cell receptor beta chains were sequenced from one sample in a study of blood T cells in healthy people across ages. Then a second PCR, running roughly 7 to 11 cycles, was carried out with a sample-barcoded 5' primer and a J-beta primer mix. TCRdb independently ran MiXCR on the 5' RACE reads; one entry per CDR3 protein. The sample shows about 1.4 million distinct CDR3 sequences, approximately 59% of them seen only once. Sequencing was performed on blood. Receptors originate from a man between 18 and 35 years old in good health.

The chain couples TRBV6-5 to TRBJ2-2; D remains ambiguous. V lost 6 bases to trimming and J lost 9 bases, with 17 bases between them. Germline-derived CDR1 and CDR2 are MNHEY and SVGAGI. The CDR3 extends over 14 amino acids. CDR3 amino acids: CASRSLGSIWELFF. CDR3 nucleotides: TGTGCCAGCAGAAGCCTGGGGTCAATTTGGGAGCTGTTTTTT.

The chain uses TRBV4-1 and TRBJ2-2, with a possible D match to TRBD2 (5 bases). CDR3 length equals 14 residues. V lost 1 base, J lost 5 bases, and 8 bases lay in between. The V gene's germline CDR1 is MGHRA and CDR2 YSYEKL. Here the CDR3 DNA reads TGCGCCAGCAGCCAAGGTACGGGAACCGGGGAGCTGTTTTTT. Amino acids: CASSQGTGTGELFF.

Here the CDR3 DNA reads TGTGCCATCAGTGAGTCCCTGGGACAGGGGCCTACCTACGAGCAGTACTTC. Its protein product is CAISESLGQGPTYEQYF. V usage is TRBV10-3 and J usage is TRBJ2-4, with TRBD1 matching over 10 bases. The J call may not be correct, given that the DNA end is closer to TRBJ2-7. CDR1 and CDR2 (germline): ENHRY, SYGVKD. The CDR3 consists of 17 residues.

This CDR3 reads CSAGFRLAGEMGNEQFF. In DNA form, the CDR3 reads TGCAGTGCAGGTTTTAGACTAGCGGGAGAAATGGGCAATGAGCAGTTCTTC. The rearrangement links TRBV20-1 to TRBJ2-1, with 12 bases fitting TRBD2. CDR1 is DFQATT, CDR2 SNEGSKA, per germline (reference sequence). Unmatched junction bases numbered 15, after V lost 6 bases and J lost 6 bases. This CDR3 has 17 residues.

The chain employs TRBV30 and TRBJ1-1; 11 bases fit TRBD1. Germline CDR1 GTSNPN, CDR2 SVGIG (reference sequence). V was pared by 1 base and J by 3 bases, with 13 bases of the junction left unmatched. There are 18 residues in the CDR3. The CDR3 DNA reads as TGTGCCTGGAGTGCCTTACCCGGGACAGGGGGGCGGTACACTGAAGCTTTCTTT. It yields the protein CAWSALPGTGGRYTEAFF.

V and J are TRBV5-1 and TRBJ2-2; the match to TRBD2 covers 10 bases. Germline CDR1 reads SGHRS; CDR2 reads YFSETQ. Germline trimming cut 0 bases from V and 5 bases from J; bases unmatched to any gene: 4. CDR3 size: 16 residues. CDR3: CASSLVGTSETGELFF. The CDR3 DNA follows: TGCGCCAGCAGCTTGGTCGGGACTAGCGAAACCGGGGAGCTGTTTTTT.

The chain uses TRBV6-4 and TRBJ1-2; TRBD1 aligns across 7 bases. Germline V gene sequence: CDR1 MRHNA, CDR2 SNTAGT. V was pared by 4 bases and J by 7 bases, with 6 bases of the junction left unmatched. This CDR3 comprises 13 residues. CDR3 sequence (DNA): TGTGCCAGCAGTGGCGACAGGGTTGGTGGCTACACCTTC. Translating gives CASSGDRVGGYTF.

The V and J genes are TRBV6-6 and TRBJ1-2; 8 bases align to TRBD1. Trimming at V came to 2 bases and at J to 4 bases, leaving 9 bases not matched to a gene. The CDR3 consists of 16 residues. CDR1 is MNHNY and CDR2 is SVGAGI in the germline V gene (reference sequence). The CDR3 DNA is TGTGCCAGCAGTTACCCGACAGGGGCCAGGGGCTATGGCTACACCTTC. The encoded protein is CASSYPTGARGYGYTF.

The rearrangement joins TRBV6-5 to TRBJ2-7; TRBD2 is a possible D gene (5 bases). The CDR3 spans 13 residues. Trimming cost V 2 bases and J 7 bases, with 12 bases left between them. The germline CDR1 and CDR2 sequences are MNHEY and SVGAGI. CDR3 sequence reads: CASSYVHSGEQYF. The CDR3 nucleotides read TGTGCCAGCAGTTACGTCCACTCGGGGGAGCAGTACTTC.

V is TRBV15 and J is TRBJ1-2; D not resolved. This CDR3 is built from 13 residues. V was shortened by 5 bases and J by 13 bases, with 20 bases between the two germline ends. Per the germline V gene, CDR1 is LNHNV and CDR2 is YYDKDF (reference sequence). This chain's CDR3 is CATSRPFSGLCTF. Written as DNA, the CDR3 is TGTGCCACCAGCCGACCCTTTTCAGGACTTTGCACCTTC.

The chain joins TRBV12-3 or TRBV12-4 to TRBJ2-1; TRBD2 agrees at 8 bases. Trimming at V came to 6 bases and at J to 6 bases, leaving 4 bases not matched to a gene. The CDR3 covers 13 residues. The CDR3 protein is CASRSTSGNEQFF. The DNA of the CDR3 is TGTGCCAGCAGATCTACTAGCGGCAATGAGCAGTTCTTC.

The table lists this clonotype with a few counts. The chain combines TRBV7-6 with TRBJ2-7; D is unresolved. Trimming stripped 7 bases from V and 2 bases from J, with 18 bases between. The CDR3 has 15 amino acids. Germline V gives CDR1 SGHVS, CDR2 FNYEAQ. CDR3 region: CASTWNTHPTYEQYF. The CDR3 bases are TGTGCCAGCACCTGGAACACGCACCCTACCTACGAGCAGTACTTC.

The V call is TRBV20-1, the J call TRBJ1-2, with D unresolved. This CDR3 comprises 16 residues. V was cut by 5 bases and J by 6 bases, with 25 bases left in between. Germline CDR1 DFQATT, CDR2 SNEGSKA (reference sequence). The CDR3: CSAPTWAGALGHGYTF. CDR3 in DNA: TGCAGTGCTCCGACGTGGGCGGGTGCCTTGGGCCATGGCTACACCTTC.

The J gene is TRBJ2-7, the V gene TRBV4-1; no definite D call. V was shortened by 2 bases and J by 5 bases, with 19 bases between the two germline ends. CDR1 and CDR2 from the germline V gene are MGHRA and YSYEKL. This CDR3 is built from 16 residues. CDR3 DNA: TGCGCCAGCAGCCAATGGGCAGCTCCGTCTTCCCACGAGCAGTACTTC. Protein product: CASSQWAAPSSHEQYF.

The rearrangement uses TRBV20-1 and TRBJ2-7; D remains unclear. V was trimmed by 0 bases and J by 3 bases, leaving 9 bases between them. The CDR3 length is 13 residues. Germline V gives CDR1 DFQATT, CDR2 SNEGSKA (reference sequence). As DNA, the CDR3 is TGCAGTGCTAGAGATAGGAGATTCTACGAGCAGTACTTC. Translation: CSARDRRFYEQYF.

This clonotype appeared a few times. The V call is TRBV11-2, the J call TRBJ1-6; D gene unclear. This CDR3 region has 18 residues. V was shortened by 2 bases and J by 0 bases, with 14 bases between the two germline ends. Germline V gene sequence: CDR1 SGHAT, CDR2 FQNNGV. The CDR3 spells CASSLFVTASSYNSPLHF. CDR3 nucleotide sequence: TGTGCCAGCAGCTTATTTGTGACGGCGAGCTCCTATAATTCACCCCTCCACTTT.

The rearrangement joins TRBV20-1 to TRBJ2-4; no reliable D call. Matching the DNA end better, TRBJ2-7 makes the J call doubtful. The CDR3 consists of 17 residues. Germline V gives CDR1 DFQATT, CDR2 SNEGSKA (reference sequence). In DNA, the CDR3 is TGCAGTGCTAGAGATCCGCGCCTGAATCCCCTCTCCTACGAGCAGTACTTC. It is translated as CSARDPRLNPLSYEQYF.

The chain is built from TRBV9 and TRBJ2-2, with a tentative D call TRBD1 (5 bases). The CDR3 is 16 amino acids. The V gene lost 4 bases and the J gene lost 0 bases, with 13 bases spanning the gap. Germline CDR1 is SGDLS and CDR2 is YYNGEE. The CDR3 region has the DNA TGTGCCAGCAGCACCAGACAGTGGTCGAACACCGGGGAGCTGTTTTTT. Encoded protein: CASSTRQWSNTGELFF.

The chain has TRBV24-1 and TRBJ2-2; tentative D call: TRBD1 (6 bases). The germline V and J ends were trimmed by 3 bases and 6 bases, with 13 bases remaining between them. The CDR3 sequence is 15 residues long. Germline V gene lookup returns CDR1 KGHDR and CDR2 SFDVKD. The CDR3 protein is CATSDRRGEPGELFF. The CDR3 DNA follows: TGTGCCACCAGTGATCGCAGGGGAGAACCCGGGGAGCTGTTTTTT.

This clonotype was found a few times. This chain connects TRBV28 to TRBJ2-7; 9 bases line up with TRBD1. From germline, CDR1 is MDHEN and CDR2 SYDVKM. V lost 5 bases, J lost 8 bases, and 19 bases stayed unmatched. The CDR3 is 17 residues long. CDR3 in amino acids: CASSPPRGTGGSLKQYF. The CDR3 DNA is TGTGCCAGCAGTCCACCCAGGGGTACAGGGGGCAGCTTGAAGCAGTACTTC.

This chain links TRBV29-1 with TRBJ1-1, with D unclear. CDR3 length: 15 residues. Trimming removed 3 bases from V and 3 bases from J, with 17 bases in between. Germline CDR1 reads SQVTM; CDR2 reads ANQGSEA. In DNA, the CDR3 is TGCAGCGTTGAGTTTTTTCCGGAACAGCACACTGAAGCTTTCTTT. It specifies CSVEFFPEQHTEAFF. Full variable domain (outside the CDR3, taken from reference TRBV29-1 and TRBJ1-1): SAVISQKPSRDICQRGTSLTIQCQVDSQVTMMFWYRQQPGQSLTLIATANQGSEATYESGFVIDKFPISRPNLTFSTLTVSNMSPEDSSIYLCSVEFFPEQHTEAFFGQGTRLTVV.

CDR3 DNA sequence: TGCGCCAGCAGCCTATACGGGAGGAACCCTACAGATACGCAGTATTTT. This sequence encodes CASSLYGRNPTDTQYF. The V and J genes are TRBV5-1 and TRBJ2-3, with TRBD2 matching over 7 bases. Germline V gives CDR1 SGHRS, CDR2 YFSETQ. The junction had 11 bases not matched to a gene; V was cut back by 4 bases and J by 3 bases. This CDR3 has 16 amino acids.

This sequence joins TRBV28 and TRBJ2-4; 8 bases map to TRBD1. The end of the DNA is better explained by TRBJ2-7, so the J call may be wrong. Germline V gene lookup returns CDR1 MDHEN and CDR2 SYDVKM. The CDR3 sequence is 15 residues long. The CDR3 spells CASRMGTGGAYEQYF. The CDR3 bases are TGTGCCAGCAGAATGGGGACAGGAGGGGCCTACGAGCAGTACTTC.

V usage is TRBV4-2 and J usage is TRBJ2-7; D might be TRBD1 (6 bases). CDR3 size: 14 residues. Trimming shortened V by 0 bases and J by 1 base, and 7 bases separated the two germline ends. CDR1 LGHNA and CDR2 YNFKEQ come from the germline V gene. The CDR3 DNA reads TGTGCCAGCAGCCAAGATCAGGGGTCCTACGAGCAGTACTTC. Translated: CASSQDQGSYEQYF.

This chain connects TRBV20-1 to TRBJ1-5, with D unclear. Deletions cut 0 bases from V and 2 bases from J, with 11 bases between. CDR1 is DFQATT and CDR2 is SNEGSKA in the germline V gene (reference sequence). The CDR3 is made up of 15 amino acids. The CDR3 nucleotides read TGCAGTGCTAGAGAGGTCGGCTGGGGCAATCAGCCCCAGCATTTT. This gives the protein CSAREVGWGNQPQHF.

The V call is TRBV6-5, the J call TRBJ1-6; D is unresolved. The CDR3 sequence is 16 residues long. The V end was cut by 0 bases, the J end by 8 bases, with 14 bases between. The germline CDR1 and CDR2 sequences are MNHEY and SVGAGI. In nucleotides, the CDR3 is TGTGCCAGCAGTTACTCCCTGGGAGGGTCGGATTCACCCCTCCACTTT. Translated, it gives CASSYSLGGSDSPLHF.

This rearrangement joins TRBV28 to TRBJ2-2; TRBD1 matches at 8 bases. This CDR3 comprises 18 residues. The germline gives CDR1 MDHEN, CDR2 SYDVKM. V shed 7 bases and J 3 bases; nucleotides not matched to a gene: 16. CDR3 bases: TGTGCCAGCAATCCTCTGGCGCCGACAGGGGAAGACACCGGGGAGCTGTTTTTT. It codes for CASNPLAPTGEDTGELFF.